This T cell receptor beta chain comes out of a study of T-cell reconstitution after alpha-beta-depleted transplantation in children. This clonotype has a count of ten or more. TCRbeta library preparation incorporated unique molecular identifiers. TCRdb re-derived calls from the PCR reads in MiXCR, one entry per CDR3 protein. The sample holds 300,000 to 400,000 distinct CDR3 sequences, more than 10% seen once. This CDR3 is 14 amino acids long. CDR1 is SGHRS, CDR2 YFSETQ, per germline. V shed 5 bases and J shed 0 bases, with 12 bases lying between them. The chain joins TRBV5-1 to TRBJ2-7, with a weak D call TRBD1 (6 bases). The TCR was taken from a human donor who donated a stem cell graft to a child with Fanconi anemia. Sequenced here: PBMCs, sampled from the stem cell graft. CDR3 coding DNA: TGCGCCAGCAGTTATAGGACAGTCTCCTACGAGCAGTACTTC. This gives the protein CASSYRTVSYEQYF. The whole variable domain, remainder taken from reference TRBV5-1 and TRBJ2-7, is KAGVTQTPRYLIKTRGQQVTLSCSPISGHRSVSWYQQTPGQGLQFLFEYFSETQRNKGNFPGRFSGRQFSNSRSEMNVSTLELGDSALYLCASSYRTVSYEQYFGPGTRLTVT.